The rows below give T cell receptor beta chains drawn from one sample of a study of blood T cells in healthy people across ages. Via MiXCR, TCRdb re-called the 5' RACE reads, giving one row per CDR3 protein. The data contain a few hundred thousand distinct CDR3 sequences, roughly 27% of them singletons. The sample comprised blood. The receptor set was obtained from a woman between 70 and 85 years old in good health. Each CDR3 is given with its conserved first and last residue. The order of the fields is D gene, clone size, J gene, V gene, CDR3 DNA, CDR3 protein. A D gene is named only where the DNA matches it firmly. Size is omitted from some rows. Given values are once, few, many or a class for expanded clones.

d_gene: .
abundance: few
j_gene: TRBJ2-5
v_gene: TRBV28
CDR3nt: TGTGCCAGCAGTGAAATGAGGAGGGAGACCCAGTACTTC
CDR3aa: CASSEMRRETQYF

d_gene: .
abundance: .
j_gene: TRBJ1-4
v_gene: TRBV2
CDR3nt: TGTGCCAGCAGGTCCACAGGGCTCGATGAAAAACTGTTTTTT
CDR3aa: CASRSTGLDEKLFF

d_gene: TRBD1
abundance: .
j_gene: TRBJ1-2
v_gene: TRBV20-1
CDR3nt: TGCAGTGCTACCCGGACAGGGGAGACTTCCTATGGCTACACCTTC
CDR3aa: CSATRTGETSYGYTF

d_gene: TRBD2
abundance: many
j_gene: TRBJ2-1
v_gene: TRBV20-1
CDR3nt: TGCAGAGGCAGGGCTAGCGGGAACAATGAGCAGTTCTTC
CDR3aa: CRGRASGNNEQFF

d_gene: TRBD2
abundance: few
j_gene: TRBJ2-2
v_gene: TRBV20-1
CDR3nt: TGCAGTGTCAGACCGAGCGGGAGGGCCCTGGATACCGGGGAGCTGTTTTTT
CDR3aa: CSVRPSGRALDTGELFF

d_gene: TRBD2
abundance: few
j_gene: TRBJ2-3
v_gene: TRBV24-1
CDR3nt: TGTGCCACCAGTGATCGGGGGGGCCCCCGGGATACGCAGTATTTT
CDR3aa: CATSDRGGPRDTQYF

d_gene: .
abundance: once
j_gene: TRBJ2-7
v_gene: TRBV4-2
CDR3nt: TGTGCCAGCAGCCAAGTTCCGGATTACGAGCAGTACTTC
CDR3aa: CASSQVPDYEQYF

d_gene: .
abundance: few
j_gene: TRBJ1-1
v_gene: TRBV3-1
CDR3nt: TGTGCCAGCAGCCAGCGGGGGTCGACTGAAGCTTTCTTT
CDR3aa: CASSQRGSTEAFF

d_gene: .
abundance: .
j_gene: TRBJ1-1
v_gene: TRBV20-1
CDR3nt: TGCAGTGCTGGCATGACAAGTGTGGCAGCTTTCTTT
CDR3aa: CSAGMTSVAAFF

d_gene: .
abundance: .
j_gene: TRBJ1-3
v_gene: TRBV12-3/TRBV12-4
CDR3nt: TGTGCCAGCAGTTTCGATCCGAATTACGGAAACACCATATATTTT
CDR3aa: CASSFDPNYGNTIYF

d_gene: TRBD2
abundance: .
j_gene: TRBJ2-2
v_gene: TRBV7-2
CDR3nt: TGTGCCAGCAGCTCCATTCCGGGAGGGGTGGCCGGGGAGCTGTTTTTT
CDR3aa: CASSSIPGGVAGELFF

d_gene: .
abundance: .
j_gene: TRBJ1-2
v_gene: TRBV20-1
CDR3nt: TGCAGTGCCCCCCTAGGGGGGGCTAACTATGGCTACACCTTC
CDR3aa: CSAPLGGANYGYTF

d_gene: TRBD1
abundance: .
j_gene: TRBJ2-1
v_gene: TRBV28
CDR3nt: TGTGCCAGCAGCCCCGGGACAGGGTCGTCCAATGAGCAGTTCTTC
CDR3aa: CASSPGTGSSNEQFF

d_gene: TRBD2
abundance: few
j_gene: TRBJ2-3
v_gene: TRBV28
CDR3nt: TGTGCCAGCAGCGGGAGGGATAGCACAGATACGCAGTATTTT
CDR3aa: CASSGRDSTDTQYF

d_gene: .
abundance: .
j_gene: TRBJ2-1
v_gene: TRBV7-9
CDR3nt: TGTGCCAGCAGCTCCCTCATTGGGGGTATCCACAATGAGCAGTTCTTC
CDR3aa: CASSSLIGGIHNEQFF

d_gene: TRBD2
abundance: few
j_gene: TRBJ2-1
v_gene: TRBV5-1
CDR3nt: TGCGCCAGCAGCTGGATCCCTAGCGGTGCCCTGAATGAGCAGTTCTTC
CDR3aa: CASSWIPSGALNEQFF

d_gene: TRBD2
abundance: .
j_gene: TRBJ2-1
v_gene: TRBV28
CDR3nt: TGTGCCAGCAGCCCTGGGGGACTAGCGGGAAGCCGCGATGAGCAGTTCTTC
CDR3aa: CASSPGGLAGSRDEQFF

d_gene: .
abundance: few
j_gene: TRBJ2-1
v_gene: TRBV20-1
CDR3nt: TGCAGTGCTGTCAGGACCGAGCGGACATACAATGAGCAGTTCTTC
CDR3aa: CSAVRTERTYNEQFF

d_gene: TRBD2
abundance: .
j_gene: TRBJ2-4
v_gene: TRBV11-2
CDR3nt: TGTGCCGGCAGCTTCGGCGGGAGCTCCAAAAACATTCAGTACTTC
CDR3aa: CAGSFGGSSKNIQYF

d_gene: .
abundance: .
j_gene: TRBJ2-3
v_gene: TRBV7-3
CDR3nt: TGTGCCAGCACCTCTGAGGTGGATACGCAGTATTTT
CDR3aa: CASTSEVDTQYF

d_gene: TRBD1
abundance: few
j_gene: TRBJ1-2
v_gene: TRBV28
CDR3nt: TGTGCCAGCAGGGGAAGACAGGGAATCAACTATGGCTACACCTTC
CDR3aa: CASRGRQGINYGYTF

d_gene: .
abundance: many
j_gene: TRBJ2-5
v_gene: TRBV7-3
CDR3nt: TGTGCCAGCAGCTTAACGGGGACTGCCCCAAAAGAGACCCAGTACTTC
CDR3aa: CASSLTGTAPKETQYF

d_gene: .
abundance: few
j_gene: TRBJ2-6
v_gene: TRBV6-1
CDR3nt: TGTGCCAGCAGTGAAAGAGGGGGATCTGGGGCCAACGTCCCGACTTTC
CDR3aa: CASSERGGSGANVPTF

d_gene: .
abundance: .
j_gene: TRBJ1-1
v_gene: TRBV7-2
CDR3nt: TGTGCCAGCAGCTTACGACAGAACACTGAATCTTTCTTT
CDR3aa: CASSLRQNTESFF

d_gene: .
abundance: .
j_gene: TRBJ2-3
v_gene: TRBV11-3
CDR3nt: TGTGCCAGCAGCTTTTTCGCGGGCAGGGCCCGACTCACAGATACGCAGTATTTT
CDR3aa: CASSFFAGRARLTDTQYF

d_gene: .
abundance: .
j_gene: TRBJ1-4
v_gene: TRBV28
CDR3nt: TGTGCCAGCAGATTGTCCCCGGGAAATGAAAAACTGTTTTTT
CDR3aa: CASRLSPGNEKLFF

d_gene: .
abundance: .
j_gene: TRBJ1-1
v_gene: TRBV6-1
CDR3nt: TGTGCCAGCAGTGCCGCCAGGGGCCGGACTGAAGCTTTCTTT
CDR3aa: CASSAARGRTEAFF

d_gene: TRBD2
abundance: .
j_gene: TRBJ2-2
v_gene: TRBV6-1
CDR3nt: TGTGCCAGCAGTGAAGGTACTAGCGGGAGTCGCTTCCGTCGCGGGGAGCTGTTTTTT
CDR3aa: CASSEGTSGSRFRRGELFF

d_gene: .
abundance: many
j_gene: TRBJ2-5
v_gene: TRBV28
CDR3nt: TGTGCCAGCAGCCGGGGGCGAGACAGACAAGAGACCCAGTACTTC
CDR3aa: CASSRGRDRQETQYF

d_gene: .
abundance: few
j_gene: TRBJ2-7
v_gene: TRBV6-1
CDR3nt: TGTGCCAGCAACGTTCGGGGGCGACCCTACGAGCAGTACTTC
CDR3aa: CASNVRGRPYEQYF

d_gene: .
abundance: .
j_gene: TRBJ2-1
v_gene: TRBV29-1
CDR3nt: TGCAGCGTTGAAGAGACCTATGAGCAGTTCTTC
CDR3aa: CSVEETYEQFF

d_gene: .
abundance: .
j_gene: TRBJ1-1
v_gene: TRBV4-1
CDR3nt: TGCGCCAGCAGCCAAGCAATACGGGGGTCCACCCTTGAAGCTTTCTTT
CDR3aa: CASSQAIRGSTLEAFF

d_gene: .
abundance: .
j_gene: TRBJ2-2
v_gene: TRBV18
CDR3nt: TGTGCCAGCTCAAGGCCCGGGGAGCTGTTTTTT
CDR3aa: CASSRPGELFF

d_gene: .
abundance: few
j_gene: TRBJ1-2
v_gene: TRBV7-9
CDR3nt: TGTGCCAGCAGCCAACGGACGGATTATGGCTACACCTTC
CDR3aa: CASSQRTDYGYTF

d_gene: TRBD1
abundance: .
j_gene: TRBJ2-7
v_gene: TRBV24-1
CDR3nt: TGTGCCACCAGTGCCCCCGGACAGGGGACTGGAGAGCAGTACTTC
CDR3aa: CATSAPGQGTGEQYF

d_gene: .
abundance: few
j_gene: TRBJ1-2
v_gene: TRBV11-3
CDR3nt: TGTGCCAACCGGGGGCAGGGGCGACCACGTGATGGCTACACCTTC
CDR3aa: CANRGQGRPRDGYTF

d_gene: .
abundance: .
j_gene: TRBJ1-2
v_gene: TRBV12-3/TRBV12-4
CDR3nt: TGTGCCAGCAGTTCCGACATCCAAGAGGATGGCTACACCTTC
CDR3aa: CASSSDIQEDGYTF

d_gene: .
abundance: .
j_gene: TRBJ1-2
v_gene: TRBV12-3/TRBV12-4
CDR3nt: TGTGCCAGCAGATTCCGGGACATCTATGGCTACACCTTC
CDR3aa: CASRFRDIYGYTF

d_gene: .
abundance: few
j_gene: TRBJ1-4
v_gene: TRBV7-9
CDR3nt: TGTGCCAGCAGCGGTGAGGAAAAACTGTTTTTT
CDR3aa: CASSGEEKLFF

d_gene: .
abundance: few
j_gene: TRBJ1-6
v_gene: TRBV28
CDR3nt: TGTGCCAGCAGTTCCTCGGGGGTAAATAATTCACCCCTCCACTTT
CDR3aa: CASSSSGVNNSPLHF

d_gene: .
abundance: few
j_gene: TRBJ1-2
v_gene: TRBV29-1
CDR3nt: TGCAGCGTTGAAGAAGGGGCCCTTAACTATGGCTACACCTTC
CDR3aa: CSVEEGALNYGYTF

d_gene: .
abundance: many
j_gene: TRBJ2-7
v_gene: TRBV6-5
CDR3nt: TGTGCCAGCAGCGCAGGCTACGAGCAGTACTTC
CDR3aa: CASSAGYEQYF

d_gene: TRBD1
abundance: few
j_gene: TRBJ1-6
v_gene: TRBV5-1
CDR3nt: TGCGCCAGCAGCTTAAGGACAGGGGCAGAATCACCCCTCCACTTT
CDR3aa: CASSLRTGAESPLHF

d_gene: .
abundance: .
j_gene: TRBJ1-3
v_gene: TRBV12-3/TRBV12-4
CDR3nt: TGTGCCAGCAGTGCCCCAGGGGCTCCCGGAAACACCATATATTTT
CDR3aa: CASSAPGAPGNTIYF

d_gene: TRBD1
abundance: few
j_gene: TRBJ2-7
v_gene: TRBV7-3
CDR3nt: TGTGCCAGCAGCTCCCGGACAGGGGTAGGGCCCTACGAGCAGTACTTC
CDR3aa: CASSSRTGVGPYEQYF

d_gene: .
abundance: .
j_gene: TRBJ2-7
v_gene: TRBV20-1
CDR3nt: TGCAGTGCTAGAGATGCGAGGAGCTCCTACGAGCAGTACTTC
CDR3aa: CSARDARSSYEQYF

d_gene: .
abundance: few
j_gene: TRBJ2-7
v_gene: TRBV15
CDR3nt: TGTGCCACCAGCATACAGGGCTACGAGCAGTACTTC
CDR3aa: CATSIQGYEQYF

d_gene: .
abundance: medium-sized
j_gene: TRBJ2-7
v_gene: TRBV14
CDR3nt: TGTGCCAGCAGCCAAGTCTCCCGGGAAATTGGCGAGCAGTACTTC
CDR3aa: CASSQVSREIGEQYF

d_gene: .
abundance: many
j_gene: TRBJ2-5
v_gene: TRBV6-2/TRBV6-3
CDR3nt: TGTGCCAGCAGTTACCTGCCAGGGACGGTGAAGGGAGAGACCCAGTACTTC
CDR3aa: CASSYLPGTVKGETQYF

d_gene: .
abundance: few
j_gene: TRBJ2-1
v_gene: TRBV21-1
CDR3nt: TGTGCCAGCAGCAAAGAGGCAGGGTGGCTATACAATGAGCAGTTCTTC
CDR3aa: CASSKEAGWLYNEQFF

d_gene: .
abundance: .
j_gene: TRBJ2-5
v_gene: TRBV28
CDR3nt: TGTGCCTGCAGTTCCAGGGTGAGAGGAGTAGGGGAGACCCAGTACTTC
CDR3aa: CACSSRVRGVGETQYF

d_gene: .
abundance: .
j_gene: TRBJ2-2
v_gene: TRBV20-1
CDR3nt: TGCAGTGCTAAACACGGGGATAGGTACACCGGGGAGCTGTTTTTT
CDR3aa: CSAKHGDRYTGELFF

d_gene: .
abundance: .
j_gene: TRBJ2-1
v_gene: TRBV5-1
CDR3nt: TGCGCCAGCAGCTTGCGGGATGATGTCTACAATGAGCAGTTCTTC
CDR3aa: CASSLRDDVYNEQFF